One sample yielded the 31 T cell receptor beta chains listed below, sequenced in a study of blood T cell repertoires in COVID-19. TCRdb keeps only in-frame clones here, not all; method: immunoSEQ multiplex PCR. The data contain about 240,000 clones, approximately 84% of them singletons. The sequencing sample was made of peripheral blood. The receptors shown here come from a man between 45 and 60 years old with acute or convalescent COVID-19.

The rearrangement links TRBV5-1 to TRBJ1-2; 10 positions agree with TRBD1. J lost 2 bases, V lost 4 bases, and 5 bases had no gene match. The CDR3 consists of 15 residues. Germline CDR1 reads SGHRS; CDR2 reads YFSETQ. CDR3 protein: CASSPETGGNYGYTF. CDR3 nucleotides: TGCGCCAGCAGCCCCGAGACAGGGGGCAACTATGGCTACACCTTC.

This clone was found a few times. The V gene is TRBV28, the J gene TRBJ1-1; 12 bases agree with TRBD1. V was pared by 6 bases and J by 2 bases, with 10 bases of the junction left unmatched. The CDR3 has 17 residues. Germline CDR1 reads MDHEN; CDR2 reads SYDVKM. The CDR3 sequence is CASRFPLGTGGNTEAFF. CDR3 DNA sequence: TGTGCCAGCAGGTTCCCCCTAGGGACAGGGGGCAACACTGAAGCTTTCTTT.

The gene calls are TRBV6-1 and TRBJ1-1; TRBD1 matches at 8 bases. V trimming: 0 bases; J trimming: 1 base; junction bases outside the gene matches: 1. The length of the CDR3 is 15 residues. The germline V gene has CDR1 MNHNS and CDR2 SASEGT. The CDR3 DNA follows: TGTGCCAGCAGTGAAGCCCAGGGGGCGAACACTGAAGCTTTCTTT. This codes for CASSEAQGANTEAFF.

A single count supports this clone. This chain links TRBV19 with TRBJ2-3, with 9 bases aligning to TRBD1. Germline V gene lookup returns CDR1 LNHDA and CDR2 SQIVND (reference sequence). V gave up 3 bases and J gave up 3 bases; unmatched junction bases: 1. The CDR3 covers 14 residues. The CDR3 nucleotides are TGTGCCAGTAGTATGGGACAGGGAACAGATACGCAGTATTTT. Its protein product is CASSMGQGTDTQYF.

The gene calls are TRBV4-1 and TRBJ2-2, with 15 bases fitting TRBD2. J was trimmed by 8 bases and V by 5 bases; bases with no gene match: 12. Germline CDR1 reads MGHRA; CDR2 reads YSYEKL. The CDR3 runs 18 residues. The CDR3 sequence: CASSAGLAGGRGRGELFF. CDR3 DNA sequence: TGCGCCAGCAGCGCGGGACTAGCGGGAGGCCGGGGGAGGGGGGAGCTGTTTTTT.

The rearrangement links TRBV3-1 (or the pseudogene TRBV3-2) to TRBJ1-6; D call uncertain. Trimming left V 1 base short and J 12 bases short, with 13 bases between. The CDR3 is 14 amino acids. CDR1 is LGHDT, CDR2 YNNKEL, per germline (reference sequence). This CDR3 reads CASSQVRVREPLHF. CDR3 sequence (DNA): TGTGCCAGCAGCCAAGTGCGGGTGCGGGAACCCCTCCACTTT.

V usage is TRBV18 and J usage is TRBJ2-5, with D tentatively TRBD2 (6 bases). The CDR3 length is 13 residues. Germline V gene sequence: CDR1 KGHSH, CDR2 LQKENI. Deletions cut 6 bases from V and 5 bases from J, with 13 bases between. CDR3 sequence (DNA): TGTGCCAGCTCGGGCGGGGACCGGGAGACCCAGTACTTC. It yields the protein CASSGGDRETQYF.

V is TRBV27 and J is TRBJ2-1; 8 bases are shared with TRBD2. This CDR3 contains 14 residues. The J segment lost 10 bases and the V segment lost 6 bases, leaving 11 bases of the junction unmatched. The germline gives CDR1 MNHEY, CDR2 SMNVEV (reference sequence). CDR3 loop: CASRLAGPFWEQFF. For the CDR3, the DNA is TGTGCCAGCAGATTAGCGGGACCTTTCTGGGAGCAGTTCTTC.

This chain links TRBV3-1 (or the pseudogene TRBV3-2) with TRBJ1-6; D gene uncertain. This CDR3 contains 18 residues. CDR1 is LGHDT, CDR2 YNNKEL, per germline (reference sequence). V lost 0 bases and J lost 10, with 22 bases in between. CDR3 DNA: TGTGCCAGCAGCCAAGACGGGGTGGTTTTCGGCAGGTGGTCACCCCTCCACTTT. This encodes CASSQDGVVFGRWSPLHF.

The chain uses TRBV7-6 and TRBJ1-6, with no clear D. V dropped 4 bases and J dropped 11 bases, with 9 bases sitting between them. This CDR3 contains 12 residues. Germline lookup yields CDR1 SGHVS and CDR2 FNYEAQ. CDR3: CASSSLFTPLHF. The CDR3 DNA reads TGTGCCAGCAGCTCCCTATTCACACCCCTCCACTTT.

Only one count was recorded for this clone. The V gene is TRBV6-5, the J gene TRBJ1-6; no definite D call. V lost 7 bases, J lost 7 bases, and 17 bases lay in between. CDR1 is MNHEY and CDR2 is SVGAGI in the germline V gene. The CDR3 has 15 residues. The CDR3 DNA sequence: TGTGCCAGCACCGCCCAGGAAGTAAGGAATTCACCCCTCCACTTT. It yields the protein CASTAQEVRNSPLHF.

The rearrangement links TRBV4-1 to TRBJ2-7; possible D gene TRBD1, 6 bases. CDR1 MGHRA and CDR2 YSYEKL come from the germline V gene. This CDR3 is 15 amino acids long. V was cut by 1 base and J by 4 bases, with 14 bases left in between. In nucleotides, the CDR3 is TGCGCCAGCAGCCAAGTAAGAGGGGGTATGTACGAGCAGTACTTC. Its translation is CASSQVRGGMYEQYF.

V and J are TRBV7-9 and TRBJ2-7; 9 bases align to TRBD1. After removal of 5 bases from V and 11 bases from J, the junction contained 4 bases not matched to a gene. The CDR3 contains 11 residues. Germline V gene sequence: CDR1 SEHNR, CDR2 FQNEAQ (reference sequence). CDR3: CASSPGQGKYF. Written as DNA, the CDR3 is TGTGCCAGCAGCCCGGGACAGGGAAAGTACTTC.

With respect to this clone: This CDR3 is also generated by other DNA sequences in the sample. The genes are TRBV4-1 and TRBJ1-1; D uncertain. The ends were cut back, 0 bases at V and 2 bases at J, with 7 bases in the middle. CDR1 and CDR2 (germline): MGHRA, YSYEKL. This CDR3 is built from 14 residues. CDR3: CASSQDRRNTEAFF. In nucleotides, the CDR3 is TGCGCCAGCAGCCAAGATCGGAGAAACACTGAAGCTTTCTTT.

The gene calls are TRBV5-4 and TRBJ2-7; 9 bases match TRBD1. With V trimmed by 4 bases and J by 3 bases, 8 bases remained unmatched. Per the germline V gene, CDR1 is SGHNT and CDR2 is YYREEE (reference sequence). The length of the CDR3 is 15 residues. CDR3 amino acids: CASSPTTGGSYEQYF. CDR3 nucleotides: TGTGCCAGCAGCCCAACGACAGGGGGGAGCTACGAGCAGTACTTC.

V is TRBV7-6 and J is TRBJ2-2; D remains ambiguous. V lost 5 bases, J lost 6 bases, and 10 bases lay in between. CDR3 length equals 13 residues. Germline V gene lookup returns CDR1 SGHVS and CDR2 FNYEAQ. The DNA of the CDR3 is TGTGCCAGCAGCCACTTATTGTCCGGGGAGCTGTTTTTT. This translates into CASSHLLSGELFF. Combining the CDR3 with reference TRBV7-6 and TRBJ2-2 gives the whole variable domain GAGVSQSPRYKVTKRGQDVALRCDPISGHVSLYWYRQALGQGPEFLTYFNYEAQQDKSGLPNDRFSAERPEGSISTLTIQRTEQRDSAMYRCASSHLLSGELFFGEGSRLTVL.

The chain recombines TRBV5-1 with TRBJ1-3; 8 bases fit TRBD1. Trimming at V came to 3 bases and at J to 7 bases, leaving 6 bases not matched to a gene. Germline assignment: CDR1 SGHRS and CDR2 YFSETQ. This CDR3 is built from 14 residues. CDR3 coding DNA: TGCGCCAGCAGCTGGGGGACAGGTGATAACACCATATATTTT. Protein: CASSWGTGDNTIYF. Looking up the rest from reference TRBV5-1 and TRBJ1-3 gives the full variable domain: KAGVTQTPRYLIKTRGQQVTLSCSPISGHRSVSWYQQTPGQGLQFLFEYFSETQRNKGNFPGRFSGRQFSNSRSEMNVSTLELGDSALYLCASSWGTGDNTIYFGEGSWLTVV.

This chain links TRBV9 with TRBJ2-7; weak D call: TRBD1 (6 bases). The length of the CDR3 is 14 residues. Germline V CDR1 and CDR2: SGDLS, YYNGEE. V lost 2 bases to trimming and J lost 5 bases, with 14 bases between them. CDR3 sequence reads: CASSVSPTGNEQYF. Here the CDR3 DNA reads TGTGCCAGCAGCGTGAGCCCTACAGGGAACGAGCAGTACTTC.

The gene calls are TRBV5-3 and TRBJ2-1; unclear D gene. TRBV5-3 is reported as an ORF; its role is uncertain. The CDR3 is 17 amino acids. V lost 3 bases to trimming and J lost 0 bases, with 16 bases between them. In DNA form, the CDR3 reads TGTGCCAGAAGCTCACCCTCGCTCAAACACTCCTACAATGAGCAGTTCTTC. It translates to CARSSPSLKHSYNEQFF.

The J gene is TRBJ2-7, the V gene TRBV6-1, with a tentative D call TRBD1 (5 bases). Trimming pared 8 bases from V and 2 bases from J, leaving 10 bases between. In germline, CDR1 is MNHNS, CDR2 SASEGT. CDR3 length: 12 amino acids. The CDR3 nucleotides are TGTGCCAGCTTTAAGGGGCCCTACGAGCAGTACTTC. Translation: CASFKGPYEQYF.

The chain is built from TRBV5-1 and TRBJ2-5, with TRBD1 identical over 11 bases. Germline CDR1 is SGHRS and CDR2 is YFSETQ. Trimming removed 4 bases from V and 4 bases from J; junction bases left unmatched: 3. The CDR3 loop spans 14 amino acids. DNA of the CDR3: TGCGCCAGCAGCCCAGGGACAGGGGGAGAGACCCAGTACTTC. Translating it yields CASSPGTGGETQYF.

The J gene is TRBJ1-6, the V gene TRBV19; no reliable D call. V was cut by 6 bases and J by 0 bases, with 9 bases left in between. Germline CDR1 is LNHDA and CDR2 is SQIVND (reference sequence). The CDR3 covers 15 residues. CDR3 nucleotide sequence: TGTGCCAGTAGGTTACAAAGCTCCTATAATTCACCCCTCCACTTT. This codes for CASRLQSSYNSPLHF. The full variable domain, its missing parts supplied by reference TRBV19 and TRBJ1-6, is DGGITQSPKYLFRKEGQNVTLSCEQNLNHDAMYWYRQDPGQGLRLIYYSQIVNDFQKGDIAEGYSVSREKKESFPLTVTSAQKNPTAFYLCASRLQSSYNSPLHFGNGTRLTVT.

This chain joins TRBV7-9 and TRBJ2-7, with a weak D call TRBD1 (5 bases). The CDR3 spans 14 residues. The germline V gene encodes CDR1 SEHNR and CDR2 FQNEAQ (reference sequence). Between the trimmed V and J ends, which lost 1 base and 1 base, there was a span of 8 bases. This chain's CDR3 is CASSLVQGSYEQYF. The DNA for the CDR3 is TGTGCCAGCAGCTTAGTCCAGGGATCCTACGAGCAGTACTTC.

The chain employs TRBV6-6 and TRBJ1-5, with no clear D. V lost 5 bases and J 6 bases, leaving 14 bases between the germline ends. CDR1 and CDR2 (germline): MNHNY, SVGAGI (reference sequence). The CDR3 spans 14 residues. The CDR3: CASSQSDAGQPQHF. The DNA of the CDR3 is TGTGCCAGCAGTCAATCCGATGCGGGTCAGCCCCAGCATTTT.

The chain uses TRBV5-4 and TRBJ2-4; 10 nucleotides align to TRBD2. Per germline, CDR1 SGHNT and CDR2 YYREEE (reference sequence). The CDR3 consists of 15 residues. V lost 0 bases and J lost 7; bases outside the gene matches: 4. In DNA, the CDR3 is TGTGCCAGCAGCTTGGGTAGCGGGAGGAGTAACATTCAGTACTTC. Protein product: CASSLGSGRSNIQYF. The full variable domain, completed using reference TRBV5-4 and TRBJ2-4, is ETGVTQSPTHLIKTRGQQVTLRCSSQSGHNTVSWYQQALGQGPQFIFQYYREEENGRGNFPPRFSGLQFPNYSSELNVNALELDDSALYLCASSLGSGRSNIQYFGAGTRLSVL.

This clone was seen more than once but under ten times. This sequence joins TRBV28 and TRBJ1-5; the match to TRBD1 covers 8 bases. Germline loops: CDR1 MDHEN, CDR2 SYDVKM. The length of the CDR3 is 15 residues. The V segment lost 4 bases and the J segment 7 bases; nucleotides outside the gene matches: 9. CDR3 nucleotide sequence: TGTGCCAGCAGTTCCGCCGGGACAGGAGGACAGCCCCAGCATTTT. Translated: CASSSAGTGGQPQHF.

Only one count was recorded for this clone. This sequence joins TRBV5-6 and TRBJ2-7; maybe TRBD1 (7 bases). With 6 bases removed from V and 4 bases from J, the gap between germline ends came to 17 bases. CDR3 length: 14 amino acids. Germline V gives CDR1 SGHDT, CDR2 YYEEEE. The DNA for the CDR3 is TGTGCCAGCATCCTCTCAGGGGGGCGATACGAGCAGTACTTC. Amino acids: CASILSGGRYEQYF. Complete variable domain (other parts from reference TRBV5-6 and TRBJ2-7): DAGVTQSPTHLIKTRGQQVTLRCSPKSGHDTVSWYQQALGQGPQFIFQYYEEEERQRGNFPDRFSGHQFPNYSSELNVNALLLGDSALYLCASILSGGRYEQYFGPGTRLTVT.

This CDR3 is CASSVGVAGRSGANVLTF. The CDR3 DNA is TGTGCCAGCAGCGTAGGAGTAGCGGGCCGCTCTGGGGCCAACGTCCTGACTTTC. The chain is built from TRBV9 and TRBJ2-6; 7 bases are a match to TRBD2. The length of the CDR3 is 18 residues. V trimming: 0 bases; J trimming: 0 bases; junction bases outside the gene matches: 6. Germline CDR1 is SGDLS and CDR2 is YYNGEE.

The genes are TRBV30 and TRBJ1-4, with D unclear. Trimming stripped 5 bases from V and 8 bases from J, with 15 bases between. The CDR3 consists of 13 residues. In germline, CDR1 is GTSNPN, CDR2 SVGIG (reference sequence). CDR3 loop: CAWDLRAGEKLFF. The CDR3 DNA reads TGTGCCTGGGATCTGCGGGCAGGCGAAAAACTGTTTTTT.

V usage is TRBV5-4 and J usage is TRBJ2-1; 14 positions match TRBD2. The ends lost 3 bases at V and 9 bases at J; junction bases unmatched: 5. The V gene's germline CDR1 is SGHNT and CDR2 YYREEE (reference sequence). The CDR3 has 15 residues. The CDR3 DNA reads TGTGCCAGCAGCTCGGGACTAGCGGGAGTGGGTGAGCAGTTCTTC. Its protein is CASSSGLAGVGEQFF.

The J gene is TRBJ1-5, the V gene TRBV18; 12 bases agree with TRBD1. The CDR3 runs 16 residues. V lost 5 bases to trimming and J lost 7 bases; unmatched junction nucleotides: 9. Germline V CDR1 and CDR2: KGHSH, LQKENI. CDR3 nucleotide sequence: TGTGCCAGCTCAACGGCCGGGACAGGGGGCGGACAGCCCCAGCATTTT. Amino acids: CASSTAGTGGGQPQHF. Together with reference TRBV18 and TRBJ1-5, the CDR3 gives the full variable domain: NAGVMQNPRHLVRRRGQEARLRCSPMKGHSHVYWYRQLPEEGLKFMVYLQKENIIDESGMPKERFSAEFPKEGPSILRIQQVVRGDSAAYFCASSTAGTGGGQPQHFGDGTRLSIL.